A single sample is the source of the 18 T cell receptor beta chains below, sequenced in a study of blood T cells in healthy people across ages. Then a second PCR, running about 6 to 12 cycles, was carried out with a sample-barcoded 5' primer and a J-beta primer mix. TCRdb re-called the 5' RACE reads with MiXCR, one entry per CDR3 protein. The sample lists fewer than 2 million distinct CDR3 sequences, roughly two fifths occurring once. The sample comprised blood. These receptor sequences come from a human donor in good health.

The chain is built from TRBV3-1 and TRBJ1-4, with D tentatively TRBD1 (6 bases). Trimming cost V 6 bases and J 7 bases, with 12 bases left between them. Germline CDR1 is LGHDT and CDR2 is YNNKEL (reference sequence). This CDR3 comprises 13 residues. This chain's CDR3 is CASRLQGSEKLFF. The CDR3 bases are TGTGCCAGCAGACTACAGGGTAGTGAAAAACTGTTTTTT.

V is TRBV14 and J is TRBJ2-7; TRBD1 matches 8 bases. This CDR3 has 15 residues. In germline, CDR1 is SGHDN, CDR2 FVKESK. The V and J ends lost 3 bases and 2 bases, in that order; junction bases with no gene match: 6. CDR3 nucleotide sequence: TGTGCCAGCAGCCAGGGGACAGGCCCTGCCTACGAGCAGTACTTC. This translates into CASSQGTGPAYEQYF.

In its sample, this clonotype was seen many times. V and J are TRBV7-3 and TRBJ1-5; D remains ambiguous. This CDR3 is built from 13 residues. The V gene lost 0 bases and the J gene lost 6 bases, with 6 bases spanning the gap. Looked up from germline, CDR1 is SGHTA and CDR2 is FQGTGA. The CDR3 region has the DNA TGTGCCAGCAGCTTAACCAACGGTCAGCCCCAGCATTTT. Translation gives CASSLTNGQPQHF.

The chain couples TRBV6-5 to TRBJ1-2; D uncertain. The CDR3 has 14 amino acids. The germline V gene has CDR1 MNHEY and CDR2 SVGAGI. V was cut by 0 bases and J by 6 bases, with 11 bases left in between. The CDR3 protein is CASSYSIGPDGYTF. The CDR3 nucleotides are TGTGCCAGCAGTTACTCGATCGGGCCCGATGGCTACACCTTC.

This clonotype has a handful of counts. The CDR3 DNA sequence: TGTGCCAGCAGTTCTATTACAGAGCAACCCTACGAGCAGTACTTC. Residues: CASSSITEQPYEQYF. The chain couples TRBV27 to TRBJ2-7, with unresolved D. The CDR3 consists of 15 residues. Deletions cut 4 bases from V and 2 bases from J, with 15 bases between. From germline, CDR1 is MNHEY and CDR2 SMNVEV (reference sequence).

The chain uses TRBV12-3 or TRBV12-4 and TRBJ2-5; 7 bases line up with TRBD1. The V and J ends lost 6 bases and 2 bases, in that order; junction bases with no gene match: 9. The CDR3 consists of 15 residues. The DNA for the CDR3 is TGTGCCAGCAGCCAACAGGGGTTGGGTCAAGAGACCCAGTACTTC. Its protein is CASSQQGLGQETQYF.

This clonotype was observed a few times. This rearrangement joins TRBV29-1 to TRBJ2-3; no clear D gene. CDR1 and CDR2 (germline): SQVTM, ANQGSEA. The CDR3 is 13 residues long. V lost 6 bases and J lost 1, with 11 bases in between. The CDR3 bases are TGCAGCGTGAGTTCCGTTGGCACAGATACGCAGTATTTT. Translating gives CSVSSVGTDTQYF.

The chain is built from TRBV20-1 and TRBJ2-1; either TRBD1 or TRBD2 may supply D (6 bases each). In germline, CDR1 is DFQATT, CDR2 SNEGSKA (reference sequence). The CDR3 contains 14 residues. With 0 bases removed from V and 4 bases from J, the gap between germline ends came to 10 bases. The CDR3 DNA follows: TGCAGTGCTAGAGAAGGAGGGGGGTACAATGAGCAGTTCTTC. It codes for CSAREGGGYNEQFF.

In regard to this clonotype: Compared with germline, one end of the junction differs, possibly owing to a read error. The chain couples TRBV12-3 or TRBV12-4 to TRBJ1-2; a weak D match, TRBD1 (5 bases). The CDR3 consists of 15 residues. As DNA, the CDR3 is TGTGCCAGCAGTTTAAGGGGCGCCCCTAACTATGACTACACCTTC. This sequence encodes CASSLRGAPNYDYTF.

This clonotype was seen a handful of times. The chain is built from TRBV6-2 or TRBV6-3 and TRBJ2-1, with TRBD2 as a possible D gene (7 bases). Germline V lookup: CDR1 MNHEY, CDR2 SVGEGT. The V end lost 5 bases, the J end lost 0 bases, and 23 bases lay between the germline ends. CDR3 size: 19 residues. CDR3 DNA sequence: TGTGCCAGCAGTCCCTATACGGGGGGCGTTAGATCCTCCTACAATGAGCAGTTCTTC. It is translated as CASSPYTGGVRSSYNEQFF.

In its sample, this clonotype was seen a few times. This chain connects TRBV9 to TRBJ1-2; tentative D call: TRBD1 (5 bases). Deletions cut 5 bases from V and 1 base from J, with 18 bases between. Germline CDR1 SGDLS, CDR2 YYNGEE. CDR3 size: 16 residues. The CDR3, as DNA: TGTGCCAGCAGTGATCACCGGGGCCACCTTAACTATGGCTACACCTTC. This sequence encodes CASSDHRGHLNYGYTF.

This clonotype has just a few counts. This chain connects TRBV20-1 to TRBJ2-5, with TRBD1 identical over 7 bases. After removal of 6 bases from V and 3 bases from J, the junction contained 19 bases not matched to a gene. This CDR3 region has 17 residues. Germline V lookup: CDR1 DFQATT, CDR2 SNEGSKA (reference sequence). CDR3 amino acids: CSAHQETGKGKEETQYF. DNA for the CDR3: TGCAGTGCCCACCAGGAGACAGGGAAGGGAAAGGAAGAGACCCAGTACTTC.

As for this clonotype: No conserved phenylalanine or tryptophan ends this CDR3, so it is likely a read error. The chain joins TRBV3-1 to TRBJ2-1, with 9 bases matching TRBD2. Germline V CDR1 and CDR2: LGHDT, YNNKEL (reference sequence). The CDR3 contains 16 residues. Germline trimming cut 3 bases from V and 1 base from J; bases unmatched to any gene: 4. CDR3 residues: CASSQRSGGSYNEQFL. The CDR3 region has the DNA TGTGCCAGCAGCCAGAGGAGCGGGGGGTCCTACAATGAGCAGTTCCTC.

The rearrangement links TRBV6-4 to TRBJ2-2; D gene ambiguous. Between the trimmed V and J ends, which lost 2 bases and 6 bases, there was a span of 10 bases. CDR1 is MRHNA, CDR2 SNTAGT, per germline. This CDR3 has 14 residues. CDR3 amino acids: CASSDPRWPGELFF. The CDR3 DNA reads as TGTGCCAGCAGTGACCCCCGGTGGCCCGGGGAGCTGTTTTTT.

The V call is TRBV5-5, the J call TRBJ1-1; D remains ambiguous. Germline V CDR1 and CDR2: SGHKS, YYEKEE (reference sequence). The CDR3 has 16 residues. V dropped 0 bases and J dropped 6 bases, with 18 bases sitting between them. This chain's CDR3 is CASSLVVHNLGAEAFF. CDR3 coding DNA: TGTGCCAGCAGCTTGGTGGTTCACAATTTGGGAGCTGAAGCTTTCTTT.

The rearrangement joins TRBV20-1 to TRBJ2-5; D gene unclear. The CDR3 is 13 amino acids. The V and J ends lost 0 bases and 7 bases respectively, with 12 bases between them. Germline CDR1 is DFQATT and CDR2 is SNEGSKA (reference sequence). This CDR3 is CSAREAGSATQYF. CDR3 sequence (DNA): TGCAGTGCTAGAGAGGCAGGCTCGGCGACCCAGTACTTC.

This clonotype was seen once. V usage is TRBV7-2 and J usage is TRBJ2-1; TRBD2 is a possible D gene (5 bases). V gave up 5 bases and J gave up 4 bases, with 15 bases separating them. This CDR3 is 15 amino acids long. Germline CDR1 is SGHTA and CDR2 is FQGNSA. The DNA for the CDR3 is TGTGCCAGCAGCCAGAGGGCTGGACCTTACAATGAGCAGTTCTTC. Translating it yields CASSQRAGPYNEQFF.

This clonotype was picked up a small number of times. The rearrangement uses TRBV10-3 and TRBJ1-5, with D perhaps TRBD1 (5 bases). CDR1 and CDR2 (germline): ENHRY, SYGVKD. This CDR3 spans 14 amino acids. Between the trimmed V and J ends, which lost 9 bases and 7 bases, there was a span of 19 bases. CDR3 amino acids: CAIGSSRDRQPQHF. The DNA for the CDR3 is TGTGCCATTGGTTCGAGCAGGGATCGGCAGCCCCAGCATTTT.